This TCR beta chain was sequenced in a study of Graves' ophthalmopathy and Graves' hyperthyroidism. Having ophthalmopathy, the donors showed moderate-to-severe activity, CAS ≥3 and NOSPECS ≥4, with disease lasting under 3 months. Trimming took off 7 bases at V and 5 bases at J, with 13 bases between the two ends. This CDR3 has 13 residues. Germline values: CDR1 KGHDR, CDR2 SFDVKD. The authors amplified TCR beta CDR3 regions, and they did so from RNA transcripts for repertoire sequencing. HTBI primers were employed in first-round RT-PCR, then a second-round multiplex PCR followed. One entry per CDR3 protein, called by TCRdb with MiXCR from the multiplex PCR reads. The table records a few hundred thousand distinct CDR3 sequences, 20% to 25% of them present only once.

The sequencing sample was made of peripheral blood. The rearrangement joins TRBV24-1 to TRBJ1-1; D is possibly TRBD1 (5 bases). The TCR originated in a woman in her forties or fifties with Graves' ophthalmopathy. The CDR3 DNA reads as TGTGCCACCAGATACCAAGGGGATACTGAAGCTTTCTTT. This sequence encodes CATRYQGDTEAFF.